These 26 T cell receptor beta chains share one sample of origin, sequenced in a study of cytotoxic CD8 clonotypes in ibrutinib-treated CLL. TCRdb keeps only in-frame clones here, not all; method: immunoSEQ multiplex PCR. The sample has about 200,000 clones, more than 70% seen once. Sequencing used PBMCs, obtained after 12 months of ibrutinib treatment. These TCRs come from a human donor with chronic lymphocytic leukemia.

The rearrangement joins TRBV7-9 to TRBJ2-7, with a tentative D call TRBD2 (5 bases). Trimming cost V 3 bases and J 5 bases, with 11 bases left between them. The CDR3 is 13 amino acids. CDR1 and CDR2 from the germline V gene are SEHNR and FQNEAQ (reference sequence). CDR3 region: CASSFANGDEQYF. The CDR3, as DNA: TGTGCCAGCAGCTTCGCAAACGGGGACGAGCAGTACTTC.

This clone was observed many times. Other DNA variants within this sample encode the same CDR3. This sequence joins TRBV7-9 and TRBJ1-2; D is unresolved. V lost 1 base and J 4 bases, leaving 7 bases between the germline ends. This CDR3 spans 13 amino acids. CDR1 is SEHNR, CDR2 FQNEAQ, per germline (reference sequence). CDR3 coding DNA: TGTGCCAGCAGCTTAGAAGTCTTCTATGGCTACACCTTC. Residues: CASSLEVFYGYTF.

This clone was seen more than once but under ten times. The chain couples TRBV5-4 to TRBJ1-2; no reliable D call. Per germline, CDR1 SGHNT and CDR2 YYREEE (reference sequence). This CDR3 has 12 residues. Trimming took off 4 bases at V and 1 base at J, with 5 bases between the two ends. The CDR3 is CASSGLNYGYTF. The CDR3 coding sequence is TGTGCCAGCAGCGGGCTTAACTATGGCTACACCTTC.

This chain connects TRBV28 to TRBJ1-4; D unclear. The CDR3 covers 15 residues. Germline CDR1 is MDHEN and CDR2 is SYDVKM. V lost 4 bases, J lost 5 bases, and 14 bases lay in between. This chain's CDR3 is CASSSPEGGNEKLFF. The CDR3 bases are TGTGCCAGCAGTTCCCCGGAAGGCGGGAATGAAAAACTGTTTTTT. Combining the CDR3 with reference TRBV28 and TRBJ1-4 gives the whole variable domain DVKVTQSSRYLVKRTGEKVFLECVQDMDHENMFWYRQDPGLGLRLIYFSYDVKMKEKGDIPEGYSVSREKKERFSLILESASTNQTSMYLCASSSPEGGNEKLFFGSGTQLSVL.

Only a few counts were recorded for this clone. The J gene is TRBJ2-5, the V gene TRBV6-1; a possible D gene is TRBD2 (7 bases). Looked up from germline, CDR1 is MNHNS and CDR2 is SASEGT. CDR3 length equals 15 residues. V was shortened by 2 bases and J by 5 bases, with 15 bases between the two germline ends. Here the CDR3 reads CASSELWGGPETQYF. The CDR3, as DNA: TGTGCCAGCAGTGAATTGTGGGGGGGGCCGGAGACCCAGTACTTC.

The DNA of the CDR3 is TGTGCCAGCCCTATCTTGGCGGCAGGCACGAGGCAAGAGACCCAGTACTTC. This codes for CASPILAAGTRQETQYF. The chain couples TRBV5-8 to TRBJ2-5; D call uncertain. The CDR3 sequence is 17 residues long. Between the trimmed V and J ends, which lost 7 bases and 2 bases, there was a span of 24 bases. Germline CDR1 SGHTS, CDR2 YDEGEE.

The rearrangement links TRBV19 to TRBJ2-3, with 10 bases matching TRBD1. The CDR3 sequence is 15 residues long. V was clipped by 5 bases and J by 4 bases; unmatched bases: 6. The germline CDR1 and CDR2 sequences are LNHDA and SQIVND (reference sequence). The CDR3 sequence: CASSFRTGGSDTQYF. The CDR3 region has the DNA TGTGCCAGTAGTTTCCGGACAGGGGGGTCAGATACGCAGTATTTT.

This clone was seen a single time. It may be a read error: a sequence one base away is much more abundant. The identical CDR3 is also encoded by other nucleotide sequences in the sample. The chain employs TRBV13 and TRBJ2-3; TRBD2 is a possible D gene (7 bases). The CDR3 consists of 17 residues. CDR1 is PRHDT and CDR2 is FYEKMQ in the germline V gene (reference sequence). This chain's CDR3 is CASSLVTRGASTDTQYF. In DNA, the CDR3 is TGTGCCAGCAGCTTAGTGACCCGGGGGGCGAGCACAGATACGCAATATTTT.

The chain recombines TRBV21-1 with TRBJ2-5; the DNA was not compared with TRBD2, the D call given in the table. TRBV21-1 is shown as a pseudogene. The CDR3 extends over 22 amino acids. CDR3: CASSGTRSGLAGERPKLETQYF. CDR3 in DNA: TGTGCCAGCAGCGGTACTAGATCGGGACTAGCGGGAGAAAGGCCCAAGTTGGAGACCCAGTACTTC.

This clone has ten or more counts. The CDR3 is CASSPGTGNTIYF. DNA of the CDR3: TGTGCCAGTAGCCCGGGGACTGGAAACACCATATATTTT. The rearrangement joins TRBV19 to TRBJ1-3; unclear D gene. Trimming left V 6 bases short and J 2 bases short, with 8 bases between. This CDR3 is 13 amino acids long. The V gene's germline CDR1 is LNHDA and CDR2 SQIVND (reference sequence). The whole variable domain, filled in from reference TRBV19 and TRBJ1-3, reads DGGITQSPKYLFRKEGQNVTLSCEQNLNHDAMYWYRQDPGQGLRLIYYSQIVNDFQKGDIAEGYSVSREKKESFPLTVTSAQKNPTAFYLCASSPGTGNTIYFGEGSWLTVV.

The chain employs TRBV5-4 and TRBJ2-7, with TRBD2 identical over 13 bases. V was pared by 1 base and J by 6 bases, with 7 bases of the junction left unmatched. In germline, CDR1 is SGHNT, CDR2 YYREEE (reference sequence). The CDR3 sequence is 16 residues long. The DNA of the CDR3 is TGTGCCAGCAGCTTGCCTACTAGCGGGGGGGCCTCCGAGCAGTACTTC. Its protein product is CASSLPTSGGASEQYF.

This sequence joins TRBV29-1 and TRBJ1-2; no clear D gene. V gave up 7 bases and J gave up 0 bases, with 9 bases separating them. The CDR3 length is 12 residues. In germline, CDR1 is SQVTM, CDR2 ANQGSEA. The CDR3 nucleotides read TGCAGCGGGTCCGGGGCTAACTATGGCTACACCTTC. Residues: CSGSGANYGYTF.

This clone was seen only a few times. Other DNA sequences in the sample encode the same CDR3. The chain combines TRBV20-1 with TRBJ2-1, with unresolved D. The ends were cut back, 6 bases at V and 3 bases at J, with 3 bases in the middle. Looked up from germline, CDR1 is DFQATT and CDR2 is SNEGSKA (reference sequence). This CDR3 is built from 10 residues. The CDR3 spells CSAFYNEQFF. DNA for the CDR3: TGCAGTGCCTTCTACAATGAGCAGTTCTTC.

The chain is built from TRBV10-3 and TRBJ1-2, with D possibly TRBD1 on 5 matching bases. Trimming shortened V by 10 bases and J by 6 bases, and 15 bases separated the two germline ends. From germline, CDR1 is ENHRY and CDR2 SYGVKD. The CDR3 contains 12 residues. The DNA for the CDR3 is TGTGCCACCCGACGGGGCCCTCATGGCTACACCTTC. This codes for CATRRGPHGYTF.

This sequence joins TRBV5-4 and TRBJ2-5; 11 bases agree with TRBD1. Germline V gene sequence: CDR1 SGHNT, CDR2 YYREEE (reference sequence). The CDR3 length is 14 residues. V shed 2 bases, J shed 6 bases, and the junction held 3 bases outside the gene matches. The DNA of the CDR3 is TGTGCCAGCAGCTTCGGACAGGGGGCGAAGACCCAGTACTTC. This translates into CASSFGQGAKTQYF.

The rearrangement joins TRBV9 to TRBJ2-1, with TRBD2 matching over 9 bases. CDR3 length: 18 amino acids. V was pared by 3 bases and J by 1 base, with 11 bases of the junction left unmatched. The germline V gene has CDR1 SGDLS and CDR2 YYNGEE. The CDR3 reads CASSEAPGGRGSYNEQFF. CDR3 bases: TGTGCCAGCAGCGAAGCCCCGGGCGGGAGGGGATCCTACAATGAGCAGTTCTTC.

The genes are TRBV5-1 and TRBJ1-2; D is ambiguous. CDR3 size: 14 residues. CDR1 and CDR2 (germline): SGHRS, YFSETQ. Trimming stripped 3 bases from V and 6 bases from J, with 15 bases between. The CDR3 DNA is TGCGCCAGCAGCTCCCTGCCAGGAGATGATGGCTACACCTTC. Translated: CASSSLPGDDGYTF.

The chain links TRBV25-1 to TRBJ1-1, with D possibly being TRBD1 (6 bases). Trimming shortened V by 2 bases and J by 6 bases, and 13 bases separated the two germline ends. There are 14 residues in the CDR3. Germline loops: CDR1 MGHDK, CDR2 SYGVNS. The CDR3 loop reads CASSEPQGGPEAFF. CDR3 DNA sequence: TGTGCCAGCAGTGAACCACAGGGTGGCCCTGAAGCTTTCTTT.

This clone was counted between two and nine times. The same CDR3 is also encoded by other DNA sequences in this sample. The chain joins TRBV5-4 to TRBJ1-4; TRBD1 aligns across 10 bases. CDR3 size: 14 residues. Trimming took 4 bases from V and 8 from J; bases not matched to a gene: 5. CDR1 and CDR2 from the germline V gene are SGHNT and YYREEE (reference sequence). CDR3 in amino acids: CASSRQGAIEKLFF. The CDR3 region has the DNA TGTGCCAGCAGCCGACAGGGGGCGATAGAAAAACTGTTTTTT.

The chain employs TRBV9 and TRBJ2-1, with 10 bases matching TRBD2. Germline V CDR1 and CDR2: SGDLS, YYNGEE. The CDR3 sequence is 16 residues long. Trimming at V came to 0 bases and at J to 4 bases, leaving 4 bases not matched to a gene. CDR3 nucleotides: TGTGCCAGCAGCGTAGCCGGGACTAGCGTGTACAATGAGCAGTTCTTC. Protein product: CASSVAGTSVYNEQFF. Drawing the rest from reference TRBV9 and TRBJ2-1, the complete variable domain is DSGVTQTPKHLITATGQRVTLRCSPRSGDLSVYWYQQSLDQGLQFLIQYYNGEERAKGNILERFSAQQFPDLHSELNLSSLELGDSALYFCASSVAGTSVYNEQFFGPGTRLTVL.

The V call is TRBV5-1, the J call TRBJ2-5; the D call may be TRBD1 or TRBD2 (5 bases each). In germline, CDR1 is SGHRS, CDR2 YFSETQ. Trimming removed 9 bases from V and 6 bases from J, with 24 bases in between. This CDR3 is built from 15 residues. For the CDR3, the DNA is TGCGCCACCGCCCAGGGAGCGGCAATGGGCCAGACCCAGTACTTC. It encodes CATAQGAAMGQTQYF.

CDR3 sequence (DNA): TGTGCCAGCCGCCCCCCTGGCAGGGGACGCGAGCAGTACTTC. The encoded protein is CASRPPGRGREQYF. J is TRBJ2-7 and V is TRBV28, with a weak D call TRBD1 (6 bases). The CDR3 is made up of 14 amino acids. CDR1 and CDR2 from the germline V gene are MDHEN and SYDVKM. The ends were cut back, 8 bases at V and 6 bases at J, with 20 bases in the middle.

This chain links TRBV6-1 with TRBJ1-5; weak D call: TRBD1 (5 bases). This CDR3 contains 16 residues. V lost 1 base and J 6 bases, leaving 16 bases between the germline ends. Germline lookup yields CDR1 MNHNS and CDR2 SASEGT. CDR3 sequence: CASSEGGKGIGQPQHF. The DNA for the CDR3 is TGTGCCAGCAGTGAAGGGGGGAAGGGGATCGGTCAGCCCCAGCATTTT.

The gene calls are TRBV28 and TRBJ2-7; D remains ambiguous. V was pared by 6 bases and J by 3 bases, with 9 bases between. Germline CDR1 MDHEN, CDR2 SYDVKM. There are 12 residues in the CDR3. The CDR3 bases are TGTGCCAGCAGCAACCTAGGCTACGAGCAGTACTTC. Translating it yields CASSNLGYEQYF.

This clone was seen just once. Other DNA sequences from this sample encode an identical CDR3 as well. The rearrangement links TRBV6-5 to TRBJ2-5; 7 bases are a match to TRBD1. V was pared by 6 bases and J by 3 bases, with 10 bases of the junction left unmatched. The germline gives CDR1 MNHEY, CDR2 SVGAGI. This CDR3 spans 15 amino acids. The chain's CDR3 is CASSRSGTAKETQYF. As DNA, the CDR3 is TGTGCCAGCAGCCGGTCCGGGACAGCGAAAGAGACCCAGTACTTC.

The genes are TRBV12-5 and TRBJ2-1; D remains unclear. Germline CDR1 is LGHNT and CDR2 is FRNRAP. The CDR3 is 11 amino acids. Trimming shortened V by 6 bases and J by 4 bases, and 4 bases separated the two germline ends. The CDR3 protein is CASGEYNEQFF. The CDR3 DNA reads TGTGCTAGTGGGGAGTACAATGAGCAGTTCTTC.